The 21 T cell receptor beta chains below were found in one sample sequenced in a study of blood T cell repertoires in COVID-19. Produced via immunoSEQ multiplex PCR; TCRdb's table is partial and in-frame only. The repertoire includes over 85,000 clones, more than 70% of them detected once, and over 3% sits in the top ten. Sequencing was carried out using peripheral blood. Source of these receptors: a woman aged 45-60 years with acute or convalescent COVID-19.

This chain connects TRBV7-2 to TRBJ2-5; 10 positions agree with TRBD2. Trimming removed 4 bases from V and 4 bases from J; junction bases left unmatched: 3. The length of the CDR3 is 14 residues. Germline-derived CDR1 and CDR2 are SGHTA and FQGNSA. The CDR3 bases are TGTGCCAGCAGCTCTAGCGGGAGTGGAGAGACCCAGTACTTC. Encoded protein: CASSSSGSGETQYF.

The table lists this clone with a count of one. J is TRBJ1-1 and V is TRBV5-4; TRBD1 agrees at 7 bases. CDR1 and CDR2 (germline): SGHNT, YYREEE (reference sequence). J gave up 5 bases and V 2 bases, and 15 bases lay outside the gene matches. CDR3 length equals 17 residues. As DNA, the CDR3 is TGTGCCAGCAGCTTAACTGGACAGGCCCCGGGGGGGACTGAAGCTTTCTTT. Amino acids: CASSLTGQAPGGTEAFF. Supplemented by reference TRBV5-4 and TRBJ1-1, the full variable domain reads ETGVTQSPTHLIKTRGQQVTLRCSSQSGHNTVSWYQQALGQGPQFIFQYYREEENGRGNFPPRFSGLQFPNYSSELNVNALELDDSALYLCASSLTGQAPGGTEAFFGQGTRLTVV.

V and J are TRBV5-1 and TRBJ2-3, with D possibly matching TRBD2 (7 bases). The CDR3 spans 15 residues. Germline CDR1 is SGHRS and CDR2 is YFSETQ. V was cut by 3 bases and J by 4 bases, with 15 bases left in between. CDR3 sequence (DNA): TGCGCCAGCAGCTATGGGGGGGCTCCGCCAGATACGCAGTATTTT. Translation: CASSYGGAPPDTQYF.

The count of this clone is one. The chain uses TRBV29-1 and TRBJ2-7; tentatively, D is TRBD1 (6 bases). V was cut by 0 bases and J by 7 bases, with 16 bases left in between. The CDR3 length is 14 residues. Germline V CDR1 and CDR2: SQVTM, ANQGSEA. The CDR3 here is CSVEESQGKGEQYF. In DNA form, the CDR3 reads TGCAGCGTTGAAGAAAGTCAGGGGAAAGGGGAGCAGTACTTC.

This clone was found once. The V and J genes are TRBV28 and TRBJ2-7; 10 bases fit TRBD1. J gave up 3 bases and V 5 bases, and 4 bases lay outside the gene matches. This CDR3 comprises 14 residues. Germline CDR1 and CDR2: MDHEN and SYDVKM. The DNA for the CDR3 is TGTGCCAGCAGTCCGACAGGGGGCCTCTACGAGCAGTACTTC. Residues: CASSPTGGLYEQYF.

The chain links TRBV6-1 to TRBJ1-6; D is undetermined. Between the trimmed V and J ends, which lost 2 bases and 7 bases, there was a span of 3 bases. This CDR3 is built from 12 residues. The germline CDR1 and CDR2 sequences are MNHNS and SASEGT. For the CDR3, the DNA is TGTGCCAGCAGTGAAAGCAATTCACCCCTCCACTTT. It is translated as CASSESNSPLHF.

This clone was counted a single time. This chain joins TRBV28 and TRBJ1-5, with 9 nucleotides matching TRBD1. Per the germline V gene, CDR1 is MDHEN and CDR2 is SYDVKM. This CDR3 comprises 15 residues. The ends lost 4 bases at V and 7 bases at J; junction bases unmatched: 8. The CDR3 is CASSSFRDRVQPQHF. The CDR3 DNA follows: TGTGCCAGCAGTTCCTTCCGGGACAGGGTACAGCCCCAGCATTTT.

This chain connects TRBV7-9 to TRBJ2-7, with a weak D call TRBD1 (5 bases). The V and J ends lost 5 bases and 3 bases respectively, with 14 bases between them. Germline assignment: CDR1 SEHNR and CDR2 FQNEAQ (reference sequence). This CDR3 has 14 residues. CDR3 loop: CASSRLQGGYEQYF. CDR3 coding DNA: TGTGCCAGCAGCCGACTCCAGGGTGGCTACGAGCAGTACTTC. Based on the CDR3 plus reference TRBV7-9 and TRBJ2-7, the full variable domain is DTGVSQNPRHKITKRGQNVTFRCDPISEHNRLYWYRQTLGQGPEFLTYFQNEAQLEKSRLLSDRFSAERPKGSFSTLEIQRTEQGDSAMYLCASSRLQGGYEQYFGPGTRLTVT.

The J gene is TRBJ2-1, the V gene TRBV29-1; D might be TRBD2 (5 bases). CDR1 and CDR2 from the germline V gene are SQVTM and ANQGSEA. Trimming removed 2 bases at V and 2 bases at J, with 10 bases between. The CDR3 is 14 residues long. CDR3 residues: CSVELGVPYNEQFF. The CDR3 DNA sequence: TGCAGCGTTGAACTGGGAGTTCCCTACAATGAGCAGTTCTTC.

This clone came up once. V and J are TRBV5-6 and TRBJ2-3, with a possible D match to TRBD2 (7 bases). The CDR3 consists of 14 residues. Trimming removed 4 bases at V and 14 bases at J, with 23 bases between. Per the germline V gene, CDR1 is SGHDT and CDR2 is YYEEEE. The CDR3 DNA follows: TGTGCCAGCAGCAGCCGGGGGGCCCTCGGTTCACTGTATTTT. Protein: CASSSRGALGSLYF.

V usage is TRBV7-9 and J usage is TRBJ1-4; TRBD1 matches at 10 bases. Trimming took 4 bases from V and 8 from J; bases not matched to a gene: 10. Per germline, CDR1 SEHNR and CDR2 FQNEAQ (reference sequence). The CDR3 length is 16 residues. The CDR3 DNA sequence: TGTGCCAGCAGCTCCCCCGGGACAGGGGTGGGGGAAAAACTGTTTTTT. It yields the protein CASSSPGTGVGEKLFF. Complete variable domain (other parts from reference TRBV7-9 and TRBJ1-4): DTGVSQNPRHKITKRGQNVTFRCDPISEHNRLYWYRQTLGQGPEFLTYFQNEAQLEKSRLLSDRFSAERPKGSFSTLEIQRTEQGDSAMYLCASSSPGTGVGEKLFFGSGTQLSVL.

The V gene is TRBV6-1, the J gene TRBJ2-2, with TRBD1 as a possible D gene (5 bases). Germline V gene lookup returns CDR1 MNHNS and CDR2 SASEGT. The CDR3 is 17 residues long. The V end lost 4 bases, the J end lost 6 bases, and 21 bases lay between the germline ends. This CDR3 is CASSAQGGSLWAGELFF. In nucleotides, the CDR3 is TGTGCCAGCAGTGCCCAGGGCGGTAGCCTGTGGGCCGGGGAGCTGTTTTTT.

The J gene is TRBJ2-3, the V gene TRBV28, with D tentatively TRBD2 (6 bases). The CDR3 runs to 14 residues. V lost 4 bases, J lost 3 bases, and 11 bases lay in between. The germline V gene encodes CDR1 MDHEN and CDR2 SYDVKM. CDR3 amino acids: CASSWLTSTDTQYF. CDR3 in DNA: TGTGCCAGCAGTTGGTTGACTAGTACAGATACGCAGTATTTT.

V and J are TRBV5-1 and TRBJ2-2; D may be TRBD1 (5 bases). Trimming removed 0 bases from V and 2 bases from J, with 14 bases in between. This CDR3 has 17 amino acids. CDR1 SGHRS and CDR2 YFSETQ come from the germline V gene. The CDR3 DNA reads TGCGCCAGCAGCTTGGGGGCTATAGGGGTCAACACCGGGGAGCTGTTTTTT. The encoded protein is CASSLGAIGVNTGELFF.

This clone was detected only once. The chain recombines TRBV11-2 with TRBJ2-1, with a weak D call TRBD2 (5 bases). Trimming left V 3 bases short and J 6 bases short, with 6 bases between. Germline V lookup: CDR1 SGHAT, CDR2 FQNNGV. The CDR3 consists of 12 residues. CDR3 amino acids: CASSFRGNEQFF. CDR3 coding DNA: TGTGCCAGCAGCTTTCGGGGCAATGAGCAGTTCTTC.

The CDR3 DNA reads as TGTGCCAGCAGCTCGGGGGGAGACTATGGCTACACCTTC. Amino acids: CASSSGGDYGYTF. The chain is built from TRBV11-2 and TRBJ1-2, with D tentatively TRBD1 (5 bases). The V end lost 4 bases, the J end lost 3 bases, and 9 bases lay between the germline ends. Germline values: CDR1 SGHAT, CDR2 FQNNGV. The CDR3 is made up of 13 amino acids.

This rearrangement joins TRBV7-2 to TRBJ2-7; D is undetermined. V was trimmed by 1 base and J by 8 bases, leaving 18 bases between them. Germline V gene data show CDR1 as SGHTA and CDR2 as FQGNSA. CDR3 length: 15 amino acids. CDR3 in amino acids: CASSLDSNSRNKQYF. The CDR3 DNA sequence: TGTGCCAGCAGCTTAGATTCGAACAGTCGAAACAAGCAGTACTTC. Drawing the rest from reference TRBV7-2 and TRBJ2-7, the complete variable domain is GAGVSQSPSNKVTEKGKDVELRCDPISGHTALYWYRQSLGQGLEFLIYFQGNSAPDKSGLPSDRFSAERTGGSVSTLTIQRTQQEDSAVYLCASSLDSNSRNKQYFGPGTRLTVT.

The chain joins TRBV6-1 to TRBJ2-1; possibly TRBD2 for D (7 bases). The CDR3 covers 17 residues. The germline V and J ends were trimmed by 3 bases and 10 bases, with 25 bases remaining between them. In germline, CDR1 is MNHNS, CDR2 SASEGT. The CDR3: CASSDRGGGRGHREQFF. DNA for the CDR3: TGTGCCAGCAGTGATCGGGGTGGCGGGCGGGGGCACAGGGAGCAGTTCTTC.

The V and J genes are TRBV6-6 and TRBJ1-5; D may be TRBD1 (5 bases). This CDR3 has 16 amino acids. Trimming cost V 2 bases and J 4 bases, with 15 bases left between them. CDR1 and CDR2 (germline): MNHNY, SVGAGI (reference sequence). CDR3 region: CASSYTSRGMNQPQHF. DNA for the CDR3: TGTGCCAGCAGTTACACCTCGCGGGGGATGAATCAGCCCCAGCATTTT.

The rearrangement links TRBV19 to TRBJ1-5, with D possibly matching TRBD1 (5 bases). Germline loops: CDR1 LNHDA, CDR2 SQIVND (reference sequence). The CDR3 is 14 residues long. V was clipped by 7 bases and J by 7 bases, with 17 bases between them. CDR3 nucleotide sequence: TGTGCCAGTAACGAACGGGGGATCAGCCAGCCCCAGCATTTT. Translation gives CASNERGISQPQHF.

CDR3 sequence reads: CASSTERSVYEQYF. In DNA form, the CDR3 reads TGTGCCAGCAGTACGGAGAGGTCGGTCTACGAGCAGTACTTC. The chain links TRBV6-5 to TRBJ2-7; no definite D call. The germline V gene has CDR1 MNHEY and CDR2 SVGAGI. Trimming removed 5 bases at V and 3 bases at J, with 14 bases between. There are 14 residues in the CDR3.